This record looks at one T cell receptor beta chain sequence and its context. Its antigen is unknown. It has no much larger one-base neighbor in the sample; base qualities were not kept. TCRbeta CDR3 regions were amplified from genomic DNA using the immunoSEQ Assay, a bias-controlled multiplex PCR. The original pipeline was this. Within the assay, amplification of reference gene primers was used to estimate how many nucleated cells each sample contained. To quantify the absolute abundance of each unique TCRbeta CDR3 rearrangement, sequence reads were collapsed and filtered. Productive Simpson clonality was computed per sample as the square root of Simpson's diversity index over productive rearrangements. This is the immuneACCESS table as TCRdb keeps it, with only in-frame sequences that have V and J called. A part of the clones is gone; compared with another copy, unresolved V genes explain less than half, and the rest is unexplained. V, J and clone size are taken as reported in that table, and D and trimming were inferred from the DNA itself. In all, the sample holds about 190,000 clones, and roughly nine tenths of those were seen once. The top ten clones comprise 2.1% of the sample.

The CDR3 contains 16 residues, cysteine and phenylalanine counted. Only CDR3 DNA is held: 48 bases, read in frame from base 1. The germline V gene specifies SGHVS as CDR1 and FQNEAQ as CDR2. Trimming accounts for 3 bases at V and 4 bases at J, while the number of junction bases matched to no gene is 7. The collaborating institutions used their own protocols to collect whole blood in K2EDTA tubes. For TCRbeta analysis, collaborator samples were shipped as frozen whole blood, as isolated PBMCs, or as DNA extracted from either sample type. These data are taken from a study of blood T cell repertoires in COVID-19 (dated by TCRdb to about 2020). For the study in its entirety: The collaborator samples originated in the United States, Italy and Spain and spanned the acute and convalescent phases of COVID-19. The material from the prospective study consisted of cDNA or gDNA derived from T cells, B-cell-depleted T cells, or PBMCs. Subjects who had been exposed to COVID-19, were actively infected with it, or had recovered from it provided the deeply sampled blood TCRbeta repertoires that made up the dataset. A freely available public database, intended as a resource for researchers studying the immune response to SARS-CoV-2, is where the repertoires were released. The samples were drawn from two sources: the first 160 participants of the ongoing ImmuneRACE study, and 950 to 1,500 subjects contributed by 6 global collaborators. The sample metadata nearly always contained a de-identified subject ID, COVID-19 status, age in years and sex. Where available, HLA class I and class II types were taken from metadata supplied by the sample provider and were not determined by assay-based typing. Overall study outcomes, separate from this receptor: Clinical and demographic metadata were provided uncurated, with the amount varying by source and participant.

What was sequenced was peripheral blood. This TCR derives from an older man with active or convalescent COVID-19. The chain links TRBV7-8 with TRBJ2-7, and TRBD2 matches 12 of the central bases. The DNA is TGTGCCAGCAGCTTCCGGGCTAGCGGGAGGGGGTACGAGCAGTACTTC. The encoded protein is CASSFRASGRGYEQYF.